This T cell receptor beta chain was sequenced in a study of T cells in Graves' hyperthyroidism and ophthalmopathy (dated by TCRdb to the late 2010s). About the full investigation: Peripheral blood samples were taken at initial diagnosis, before any treatment was given. To identify TCR V-J signatures that set the groups apart, the researchers used a discovery cohort of 95 to 100 patients, made up of 40 to 45 with Graves' ophthalmopathy and some 55 with stable Graves' hyperthyroidism. Prospective prediction of ophthalmopathy was tested in an independent validation cohort of approximately 19 hyperthyroidism patients and 15 to 17 patients who later progressed to ophthalmopathy. The 100 or so discovery patients were randomly split 7:3 into training and test sets. Thyroid tissue and blood T-cell repertoires from over 5 Graves' hyperthyroidism patients were also compared in the study. After blood sampling, hyperthyroidism patients were treated with methimazole at a starting dose of 30 mg daily, and ophthalmopathy patients were treated with high-dose intravenous methylprednisolone. According to the paper, TCR Vbeta CDR3 sequencing was carried out on approximately 140 peripheral blood samples, which came from under 50 ophthalmopathy, about 75 hyperthyroidism and roughly 17 progressor patients.

Graves' hyperthyroidism was defined as stable when no progression to ophthalmopathy occurred over 18 months of follow-up. The hyperthyroidism patients were between 18 and 65 years old and newly diagnosed, with a disease duration of less than 2 months. Exclusion was applied to patients with uncontrolled infections, other autoimmune diseases, pregnancy or lactation. Diagnoses relied on clinical symptoms, serum thyroxine and TRAb, thyroid ultrasound and orbital computed tomography. PBMCs were isolated from about 9.2 ml of fresh peripheral blood by Ficoll-Paque density gradient centrifugation. Total RNA was extracted using Trizol reagent, and RNA quality was assessed on an Agilent 2100 Bioanalyzer. This clonotype was detected only a few times. It has no known antigen specificity. Germline and junction disagree at one end, which may indicate a read error. CDR1 and CDR2, looked up from the germline V gene, are SGHTA and FQGNSA. Reading from cysteine to phenylalanine, the CDR3 counts 15 amino acids. Of the read, only the CDR3 DNA is kept; its 45 bases are in frame from base 1.

The TCR beta CDR3 regions were amplified from RNA transcripts. A first-round RT-PCR of the TCR CDR3 used the HTBI primer set with the Qiagen OneStep RT-PCR kit. Libraries were constructed in a second round of multiplex PCR, after which size selection and purification were performed. Sequencing of the libraries was done on an Illumina HiSeq2000 using paired-end 100 bp reads. The source study handled its data this way. SOAPnuke was used to process the raw data, throwing out any read that contained adapters or uncalled bases, had a mean Phred below 15, or lacked an exact constant-primer or identifier match. High-quality paired reads were merged with COPE v1.2.5, and unique nucleotide sequences were defined as clonotypes. MiTCR v1.1 was used to align clonotypes to the IMGT TRBV, TRBD and TRBJ reference segments. Only V-J combinations with frequency above 0.0001, covering roughly 99% of repertoires, were analysed. The TCS score was defined as the ratio of F50 (clonal expansion) to E x V (chaos), calculated using BLOSUM62-based TCRdist between CDR3 peptides within each V-J. Welch's t-statistics and random forest reduced several hundred V-J features to roughly 13, which were used in a naive Bayes classifier (R e1071). TCRdb cleaned the public reads at Q25 with fastp, built clones with MiXCR and kept in-frame beta chains. Records with the same CDR3 protein are collapsed into one entry carrying the most frequent genes and DNA. These V and J calls are TCRdb output, not the study's own analysis. The sample contains some 500,000 distinct CDR3 sequences, roughly an eighth of them found a single time. The ten largest make up about a sixth of the sample.

Overall study outcomes, separate from this receptor: In validation, the model predicted progression to ophthalmopathy a median of about 5.9 months before onset, with roughly 70% sensitivity and more than 72% specificity. In cross-validation, a model built on a 13 V-J signature told ophthalmopathy apart from stable hyperthyroidism with approximately 90% sensitivity and roughly 81% specificity, and in testing the same model reached 80%/75%. Most expanded thyroid clonotypes (frequency above 0.001) were also found in blood, which suggests that blood repertoires may mirror thyroid immune responses. Sample size was not statistically predetermined, and blinding of investigators to group allocation was not performed.

What was sequenced was blood. The rearrangement joined TRBV7-2 to TRBJ2-3; the D gene is possibly TRBD1 or TRBD2, each agreeing over 5 bases. This TCR was recovered from a woman between 18 and 29 years old with Graves' hyperthyroidism. The CDR3 protein is CASNKRGSSTDMQYF. The bases are TGTGCCAGCAACAAACGGGGCTCCAGCACAGATATGCAGTATTTT.